Presented here are 18 T cell receptor beta chains from one specimen sequenced in a study of blood T cell repertoires in COVID-19. TCRdb's copy holds only in-frame clones and misses some; the assay was immunoSEQ multiplex PCR. The table lists 260,000 or so clones, about four fifths of them singletons. Sequenced: PBMCs or T cells enriched from blood (not recorded which). Receptors originate from a woman aged 40 to 55 who had been exposed to COVID-19.

This clone has a single count. V is TRBV9 and J is TRBJ2-1, with 12 positions matching TRBD2. Germline V gene sequence: CDR1 SGDLS, CDR2 YYNGEE. The length of the CDR3 is 18 residues. V gave up 3 bases and J gave up 1 base; unmatched junction bases: 8. The DNA for the CDR3 is TGTGCCAGCAGCGAAGGACTAGCGGGGTTACTTTCCTACAATGAGCAGTTCTTC. It translates to CASSEGLAGLLSYNEQFF.

The chain uses TRBV19 and TRBJ1-6, with 11 positions matching TRBD1. This CDR3 comprises 16 residues. Trimming removed 3 bases from V and 7 bases from J; junction bases left unmatched: 5. Germline-derived CDR1 and CDR2 are LNHDA and SQIVND (reference sequence). CDR3 DNA sequence: TGTGCCAGTAGTATCGGACAGGGGGCTAAGAATTCACCCCTCCACTTT. It codes for CASSIGQGAKNSPLHF.

The chain combines TRBV7-2 with TRBJ2-7; D gene ambiguous. The V gene lost 5 bases and the J gene lost 5 bases, with 7 bases spanning the gap. This CDR3 spans 11 amino acids. Germline V lookup: CDR1 SGHTA, CDR2 FQGNSA. CDR3 amino acids: CASSPGHEQYF. As DNA, the CDR3 is TGTGCCAGCAGCCCAGGCCACGAGCAGTACTTC.

The chain combines TRBV4-3 with TRBJ1-4, with 8 nucleotides matching TRBD1. This CDR3 is 14 amino acids long. Losses at the gene ends were 0 bases for V and 10 bases for J; bases not matched to a gene: 4. Germline V lookup: CDR1 LGHNA, CDR2 YSLEER. The CDR3 region has the DNA TGCGCCAGCAGCCAAGACAGGGGGCCCGGAAAACTGTTTTTT. The encoded protein is CASSQDRGPGKLFF.

The gene calls are TRBV27 and TRBJ1-6, with TRBD1 matching 8 bases. The V segment lost 6 bases and the J segment 7 bases; nucleotides outside the gene matches: 2. Germline loops: CDR1 MNHEY, CDR2 SMNVEV (reference sequence). This CDR3 is 13 amino acids long. The CDR3 sequence is CASRRQGNSPLHF. The CDR3 nucleotides read TGTGCCAGCAGGAGACAGGGGAATTCACCCCTCCACTTT.

This chain links TRBV15 with TRBJ1-4; no reliable D call. The CDR3 runs to 16 residues. Trimming left V 3 bases short and J 3 bases short, with 14 bases between. In germline, CDR1 is LNHNV, CDR2 YYDKDF (reference sequence). The CDR3 protein is CATSRGGESPNEKLFF. The CDR3 DNA follows: TGTGCCACCAGCAGGGGCGGGGAGTCGCCTAATGAAAAACTGTTTTTT.

The chain carries TRBV5-4 and TRBJ2-1; weak D call: TRBD2 (5 bases). Trimming cost V 4 bases and J 5 bases, with 10 bases left between them. Germline V gene lookup returns CDR1 SGHNT and CDR2 YYREEE (reference sequence). The CDR3 runs to 13 residues. The CDR3 bases are TGTGCCAGCAGCCCTCCCGGGGACAATGAGCAGTTCTTC. Its translation is CASSPPGDNEQFF.

This clone has a handful of counts. The chain is built from TRBV7-9 and TRBJ1-6, with D maybe TRBD1 (6 bases). The V and J ends lost 5 bases and 7 bases respectively, with 12 bases between them. The CDR3 sequence is 14 residues long. Germline assignment: CDR1 SEHNR and CDR2 FQNEAQ (reference sequence). CDR3 residues: CASSARDKNSPLHF. Written as DNA, the CDR3 is TGTGCCAGCAGCGCCCGGGACAAAAATTCACCCCTCCACTTT.

The chain recombines TRBV10-3 with TRBJ2-7; tentative D call: TRBD2 (5 bases). V shed 3 bases and J shed 6 bases, with 12 bases lying between them. The CDR3 is 13 residues long. Per the germline V gene, CDR1 is ENHRY and CDR2 is SYGVKD. CDR3: CAISDTPGGEQYF. In DNA form, the CDR3 reads TGTGCCATCAGTGACACCCCAGGAGGCGAGCAGTACTTC.

V usage is TRBV6-5 and J usage is TRBJ1-5, with 7 bases fitting TRBD1. V shed 6 bases, J shed 5 bases, and the junction held 10 bases outside the gene matches. The CDR3 covers 15 residues. Germline CDR1 and CDR2: MNHEY and SVGAGI. This chain's CDR3 is CASSSSLRGDQPQHF. As DNA, the CDR3 is TGTGCCAGCAGCTCGAGCCTCAGGGGGGATCAGCCCCAGCATTTT.

This chain connects TRBV7-8 to TRBJ1-2; D is unresolved. V was clipped by 1 base and J by 3 bases, with 12 bases between them. CDR1 SGHVS and CDR2 FQNEAQ come from the germline V gene. The CDR3 contains 15 residues. DNA for the CDR3: TGTGCCAGCAGCTTAGGAGTGCGGGTGGACTATGGCTACACCTTC. As protein: CASSLGVRVDYGYTF.

This clone was recorded only once. The DNA for the CDR3 is TGCGCCAGCAGCTTGAGACAGGGGGACGGCTATGGCTACACCTTC. Translation: CASSLRQGDGYGYTF. V gene TRBV5-1 combines with J gene TRBJ1-2; 9 nucleotides match TRBD1. CDR1 SGHRS and CDR2 YFSETQ come from the germline V gene. This CDR3 is built from 15 residues. V shed 1 base and J 4 bases; nucleotides not matched to a gene: 5.

This clone was observed at least ten times. Distinct nucleotide sequences in the sample also encode this CDR3. The genes are TRBV5-6 and TRBJ2-3; 9 bases are a match to TRBD2. Germline values: CDR1 SGHDT, CDR2 YYEEEE. V lost 4 bases and J lost 3; bases outside the gene matches: 6. The CDR3 loop spans 15 amino acids. The CDR3 nucleotides read TGTGCCAGCAGCCCTTGGCGGGGGGGGACAGATACGCAGTATTTT. Its protein product is CASSPWRGGTDTQYF.

The chain employs TRBV29-1 and TRBJ2-2; unclear D gene. The germline V gene encodes CDR1 SQVTM and CDR2 ANQGSEA. CDR3 length: 13 amino acids. Trimming removed 3 bases at V and 3 bases at J, with 8 bases between. For the CDR3, the DNA is TGCAGCGTTGATTCGAGAGACACCGGGGAGCTGTTTTTT. Protein sequence: CSVDSRDTGELFF.

This chain links TRBV4-2 with TRBJ2-3, with 7 bases that match TRBD2. The V gene's germline CDR1 is LGHNA and CDR2 YNFKEQ. Trimming cost V 4 bases and J 5 bases; bases outside gene matches: 9. The CDR3 sequence is 15 residues long. CDR3 sequence: CASSRLTSAIDTQYF. Written as DNA, the CDR3 is TGTGCCAGCAGCCGACTAACTAGCGCTATAGATACGCAGTATTTT.

The J gene is TRBJ1-4, the V gene TRBV10-3; no clear D. This CDR3 region has 16 residues. Trimming cost V 0 bases and J 0 bases, with 8 bases left between them. Germline CDR1 is ENHRY and CDR2 is SYGVKD. The CDR3 DNA sequence: TGTGCCATCAGTGAGTCGCGGGGAACAACTAATGAAAAACTGTTTTTT. Its translation is CAISESRGTTNEKLFF.

This clone is a singleton in its sample. The genes are TRBV4-2 and TRBJ2-5; 9 bases are shared with TRBD1. The CDR3 loop spans 14 amino acids. CDR1 is LGHNA, CDR2 YNFKEQ, per germline. After removal of 4 bases from V and 3 bases from J, the junction contained 3 bases not matched to a gene. The CDR3: CASSRGQGKETQYF. The CDR3 coding sequence is TGTGCCAGCAGCCGCGGACAGGGGAAAGAGACCCAGTACTTC.

The chain combines TRBV15 with TRBJ2-2; TRBD2 is a possible D gene (5 bases). The CDR3 is 17 residues long. Trimming stripped 4 bases from V and 0 bases from J, with 15 bases between. Germline CDR1 is LNHNV and CDR2 is YYDKDF (reference sequence). This CDR3 is CATSKGQVGANTGELFF. CDR3 coding DNA: TGTGCCACCAGCAAAGGGCAGGTCGGGGCGAACACCGGGGAGCTGTTTTTT.